The 25 T cell receptor beta chains below come from one sample, sequenced in a study of blood T cell repertoires in COVID-19. TCRdb's copy holds only in-frame clones and misses some; the assay was immunoSEQ multiplex PCR. The sample includes roughly 150,000 clones, 79% seen only once; the top ten take around 20%. The sample consisted of PBMCs or T cells enriched from blood (not recorded which). The receptors originated from a woman in her 70s in a cohort exposed to, infected with or recovered from COVID-19 (not recorded which).

The chain links TRBV7-9 to TRBJ2-1; a possible D gene is TRBD1 (5 bases). The germline CDR1 and CDR2 sequences are SEHNR and FQNEAQ (reference sequence). Trimming pared 5 bases from V and 4 bases from J, leaving 15 bases between. The CDR3 spans 15 residues. CDR3 coding DNA: TGTGCCAGCAGCCCTAGGGGCATAAGGTACAATGAGCAGTTCTTC. Translating gives CASSPRGIRYNEQFF.

The chain joins TRBV20-1 to TRBJ2-7, with 9 bases matching TRBD2. The CDR3 extends over 16 amino acids. Trimming removed 3 bases from V and 1 base from J; junction bases left unmatched: 10. Germline CDR1 DFQATT, CDR2 SNEGSKA (reference sequence). CDR3 amino acids: CSASSAGGVLSYEQYF. CDR3 nucleotides: TGCAGTGCTAGTTCTGCGGGAGGGGTCCTTTCCTACGAGCAGTACTTC.

The V gene is TRBV7-9, the J gene TRBJ2-5; 12 nucleotides match TRBD2. Per germline, CDR1 SEHNR and CDR2 FQNEAQ (reference sequence). After removal of 4 bases from V and 4 bases from J, the junction contained 13 bases not matched to a gene. This CDR3 has 18 amino acids. The CDR3 coding sequence is TGTGCCAGCAGCTCGGCCGGGGCTAGCGGGAGGGTCAGAGAGACCCAGTACTTC. Its protein product is CASSSAGASGRVRETQYF.

The genes are TRBV28 and TRBJ2-7; no reliable D call. V lost 2 bases to trimming and J lost 5 bases, with 16 bases between them. The CDR3 has 15 amino acids. From germline, CDR1 is MDHEN and CDR2 SYDVKM. CDR3 protein: CASSLLGRFTDEQYF. The CDR3, as DNA: TGTGCCAGCAGTTTACTCGGCAGGTTCACGGACGAGCAGTACTTC.

The CDR3 loop is CASSQGILRGYGYTF. The CDR3 bases are TGCGCCAGCAGCCAAGGAATTCTACGGGGCTATGGCTACACCTTC. This chain connects TRBV4-1 to TRBJ1-2; D ambiguous. This CDR3 has 15 amino acids. Germline CDR1 MGHRA, CDR2 YSYEKL. The V end was cut by 1 base, the J end by 4 bases, with 13 bases between.

This chain links TRBV7-2 with TRBJ2-7; TRBD1 might be the D (7 bases). CDR1 and CDR2 (germline): SGHTA, FQGNSA. Trimming left V 2 bases short and J 5 bases short, with 13 bases between. CDR3 length: 14 amino acids. CDR3: CASSLNRGGNEQYF. CDR3 bases: TGTGCCAGCAGCTTAAACAGGGGAGGTAACGAGCAGTACTTC.

The chain employs TRBV10-3 and TRBJ1-1, with 8 bases aligning to TRBD1. J gave up 2 bases and V 6 bases, and 5 bases lay outside the gene matches. Germline V CDR1 and CDR2: ENHRY, SYGVKD. This CDR3 has 14 amino acids. The DNA of the CDR3 is TGTGCCATCAGACTAGACAGGGGCAACACTGAAGCTTTCTTT. Its protein product is CAIRLDRGNTEAFF.

This clone was seen a single time. This rearrangement joins TRBV6-5 to TRBJ1-5, with TRBD1 matching 7 bases. The germline V gene has CDR1 MNHEY and CDR2 SVGAGI. Germline trimming cut 6 bases from V and 2 bases from J; bases unmatched to any gene: 7. This CDR3 comprises 15 residues. The CDR3 DNA reads TGTGCCAGCAGAAGCAGACAGGGAGGCAATCAGCCCCAGCATTTT. This gives the protein CASRSRQGGNQPQHF.

The chain joins TRBV6-1 to TRBJ1-1; a possible D gene is TRBD1 (6 bases). V was clipped by 4 bases and J by 2 bases, with 26 bases between them. Germline CDR1 MNHNS, CDR2 SASEGT. The CDR3 loop spans 19 amino acids. The CDR3 spells CASSAHSGSSGVVNTEAFF. Here the CDR3 DNA reads TGTGCCAGCAGTGCCCATTCAGGGTCATCAGGGGTTGTAAACACTGAAGCTTTCTTT.

The gene calls are TRBV6-5 and TRBJ2-7; TRBD1 might be the D (6 bases). The CDR3 extends over 15 amino acids. The V and J ends lost 4 bases and 7 bases respectively, with 20 bases between them. Per the germline V gene, CDR1 is MNHEY and CDR2 is SVGAGI. The CDR3 bases are TGTGCCAGCAGTTCATCCGGGACAATCTGGGGAGAGCAGTACTTC. It is translated as CASSSSGTIWGEQYF.

This chain links TRBV6-5 with TRBJ2-5, with D hard to call. The CDR3 has 11 amino acids. Germline V lookup: CDR1 MNHEY, CDR2 SVGAGI. V lost 8 bases and J 5 bases, leaving 9 bases between the germline ends. The CDR3 coding sequence is TGTGCCAGCGGGTGGGCGGAGACCCAGTACTTC. As protein: CASGWAETQYF.

This rearrangement joins TRBV18 to TRBJ2-7; 10 bases line up with TRBD1. Germline CDR1 is KGHSH and CDR2 is LQKENI. The CDR3 is 13 amino acids. The V and J ends lost 8 bases and 4 bases, in that order; junction bases with no gene match: 5. The CDR3 region has the DNA TGTGCCAGCAATACGGGACAGGGGTACGAGCAGTACTTC. Its translation is CASNTGQGYEQYF.

Turning to this clone: Germline is not matched at one junction end, which may reflect a read error. The sample has other DNA sequences that encode this CDR3 too. The rearrangement links TRBV18 to TRBJ2-6; the D is unclear. The CDR3 has 14 amino acids. Looked up from germline, CDR1 is KGHSH and CDR2 is LQKENI. For the CDR3, the DNA is TGCGCCTCTCGTAACTTCTCTGGGGCCAACGTCCTGACTTTC. It translates to CASRNFSGANVLTF.

The chain is built from TRBV19 and TRBJ2-1; 10 nucleotides agree with TRBD1. Germline CDR1 reads LNHDA; CDR2 reads SQIVND (reference sequence). The junction had 7 bases not matched to a gene; V was cut back by 8 bases and J by 3 bases. This CDR3 is 15 amino acids long. The CDR3 DNA sequence: TGTGCCAGTCGCCGGGGGACAGGGGTCTACAATGAGCAGTTCTTC. This sequence encodes CASRRGTGVYNEQFF.

The chain couples TRBV27 to TRBJ2-7; the D is unclear. The ends were cut back, 6 bases at V and 6 bases at J, with 18 bases in the middle. Germline CDR1 reads MNHEY; CDR2 reads SMNVEV (reference sequence). CDR3 size: 14 residues. CDR3 region: CASSPIDKVGEQYF. CDR3 DNA: TGTGCCAGCAGCCCCATCGACAAGGTTGGCGAGCAGTACTTC.

Of note for this clone: Other DNA sequences of this sample code for an identical CDR3. The J gene is TRBJ2-1, the V gene TRBV9; 11 nucleotides align to TRBD2. The junction had 6 bases not matched to a gene; V was cut back by 0 bases and J by 7 bases. This CDR3 contains 16 residues. Germline values: CDR1 SGDLS, CDR2 YYNGEE. The CDR3 sequence: CASSVGGTSGPNEQFF. CDR3 coding DNA: TGTGCCAGCAGCGTAGGGGGGACTAGCGGACCTAATGAGCAGTTCTTC.

This chain uses TRBV28 with TRBJ1-1; D is possibly TRBD1 (6 bases). The germline V gene encodes CDR1 MDHEN and CDR2 SYDVKM. The germline V and J ends were trimmed by 1 base and 7 bases, with 13 bases remaining between them. The CDR3 consists of 14 residues. CDR3 in amino acids: CASSLSGRTVEAFF. Written as DNA, the CDR3 is TGTGCCAGCAGTTTATCAGGACGGACAGTTGAAGCTTTCTTT.

This clone was seen many times. The CDR3 sequence is CASSQVGTGMGGYTF. CDR3 DNA sequence: TGTGCCAGCAGCCAAGTCGGGACAGGGATGGGTGGCTACACCTTC. V gene TRBV14 combines with J gene TRBJ1-2; the match to TRBD1 covers 9 bases. V was clipped by 1 base and J by 7 bases; unmatched bases: 7. The CDR3 covers 15 residues. Germline V gene lookup returns CDR1 SGHDN and CDR2 FVKESK.

The sample holds one count of this clone. V is TRBV28 and J is TRBJ1-5, with unresolved D. The CDR3 loop spans 12 amino acids. Trimming cost V 6 bases and J 5 bases, with 8 bases left between them. CDR1 is MDHEN, CDR2 SYDVKM, per germline. The chain's CDR3 is CASSGVYQPQHF. CDR3 coding DNA: TGTGCCAGCAGCGGGGTCTATCAGCCCCAGCATTTT.

J is TRBJ2-2 and V is TRBV28; D remains unclear. V was trimmed by 5 bases and J by 0 bases, leaving 10 bases between them. Germline CDR1 and CDR2: MDHEN and SYDVKM. This CDR3 is 15 amino acids long. Written as DNA, the CDR3 is TGTGCCAGCAGTACGAGGTTACCGAACACCGGGGAGCTGTTTTTT. This codes for CASSTRLPNTGELFF.

The rearrangement uses TRBV20-1 and TRBJ2-1; D might be TRBD2 (5 bases). This CDR3 is built from 11 residues. The V end lost 3 bases, the J end lost 16 bases, and 16 bases lay between the germline ends. The V gene's germline CDR1 is DFQATT and CDR2 SNEGSKA (reference sequence). The chain's CDR3 is CSARTDLLTFF. Written as DNA, the CDR3 is TGCAGTGCTAGGACGGACTTGCTTACATTCTTC.

Only a few counts were recorded for this clone. The chain has TRBV12-3 or TRBV12-4 and TRBJ1-1; unclear D gene. Trimming shortened V by 3 bases and J by 6 bases, and 11 bases separated the two germline ends. CDR3 length: 13 residues. CDR3 protein: CASSFQAIAEAFF. The CDR3 coding sequence is TGTGCCAGCAGTTTTCAGGCTATCGCTGAAGCTTTCTTT.

V and J are TRBV3-1 (or the pseudogene TRBV3-2) and TRBJ1-5; perhaps TRBD1 as D (5 bases). This CDR3 spans 16 amino acids. Trimming took off 0 bases at V and 7 bases at J, with 16 bases between the two ends. Germline V CDR1 and CDR2: LGHDT, YNNKEL (reference sequence). CDR3 sequence: CASSQDLGVRGQPQHF. The CDR3 nucleotides are TGTGCCAGCAGCCAAGATCTAGGGGTTCGTGGGCAGCCCCAGCATTTT.

This chain connects TRBV7-9 to TRBJ2-7; TRBD1 agrees at 8 bases. The CDR3 covers 14 residues. Trimming took 5 bases from V and 3 from J; bases not matched to a gene: 6. Germline V gene sequence: CDR1 SEHNR, CDR2 FQNEAQ (reference sequence). CDR3 sequence: CASSPRTGNYEQYF. CDR3 in DNA: TGTGCCAGCAGCCCACGGACAGGGAACTACGAGCAGTACTTC.

The chain carries TRBV2 and TRBJ1-5; 10 nucleotides agree with TRBD1. The V and J ends lost 4 bases and 4 bases, in that order; junction bases with no gene match: 7. CDR1 and CDR2 (germline): SNHLY, FYNNEI. This CDR3 contains 16 residues. This chain's CDR3 is CASSGTGGQGNQPQHF. CDR3 DNA: TGTGCCAGCAGTGGGACGGGGGGACAGGGGAATCAGCCCCAGCATTTT.